One sample yielded the 26 T cell receptor beta chains listed below, sequenced in a study of blood T cell repertoires in COVID-19. The assay was immunoSEQ multiplex PCR, and TCRdb's table has in-frame clones only and misses some. The data contain over 350,000 clones, more than 75% of them singletons. Sequencing was performed on PBMCs or T cells enriched from blood (not recorded which). These receptors all stem from a woman aged 18-29 years who had recovered from COVID-19.

Concerning this clone: Given a much more abundant clone one base away, this may be a read error. Other DNA sequences of this sample code for an identical CDR3. CDR3 residues: CASSYRGQPQHF. CDR3 in DNA: TGTGCCAGCAGTTACAGGGGTCAGCCCCAGCATTTT. The V call is TRBV28, the J call TRBJ1-5; TRBD1 aligns across 7 bases. The V gene's germline CDR1 is MDHEN and CDR2 SYDVKM. This CDR3 region has 12 residues. V was pared by 4 bases and J by 6 bases, with 0 bases of the junction left unmatched.

The chain recombines TRBV28 with TRBJ2-7; the D is unclear. Trimming left V 6 bases short and J 2 bases short, with 20 bases between. The germline V gene encodes CDR1 MDHEN and CDR2 SYDVKM. The CDR3 extends over 16 amino acids. CDR3 bases: TGTGCCAGCAGCTACGCTTTGAGGTGGAGAACCTACGAGCAGTACTTC. Amino acids: CASSYALRWRTYEQYF.

The rearrangement uses TRBV3-1 (or the pseudogene TRBV3-2) and TRBJ1-2; 7 bases align to TRBD1. CDR3 length: 14 amino acids. V shed 2 bases and J 7 bases; nucleotides not matched to a gene: 7. Per the germline V gene, CDR1 is LGHDT and CDR2 is YNNKEL (reference sequence). The CDR3 is CASSQPPTGSGYTF. The CDR3 bases are TGTGCCAGCAGCCAACCTCCGACAGGGTCTGGCTACACCTTC.

This clone appeared once. V usage is TRBV4-1 and J usage is TRBJ1-1; 7 bases are a match to TRBD1. The CDR3 has 13 residues. The junction had 6 bases not matched to a gene; V was cut back by 3 bases and J by 8 bases. Germline V lookup: CDR1 MGHRA, CDR2 YSYEKL. CDR3 protein: CASSHPTGPEAFF. The CDR3 DNA reads as TGCGCCAGCAGCCACCCGACAGGGCCAGAAGCTTTCTTT.

The chain combines TRBV5-1 with TRBJ2-2; D gene ambiguous. V lost 4 bases, J lost 0 bases, and 10 bases lay in between. Germline CDR1 and CDR2: SGHRS and YFSETQ. The CDR3 totals 15 residues. CDR3 DNA: TGCGCCAGCAGCCCTGGCCAGACGAACACCGGGGAGCTGTTTTTT. It encodes CASSPGQTNTGELFF.

The chain recombines TRBV24-1 with TRBJ1-2; D uncertain. Trimming stripped 6 bases from V and 10 bases from J, with 14 bases between. There are 12 residues in the CDR3. The germline V gene has CDR1 KGHDR and CDR2 SFDVKD. Here the CDR3 DNA reads TGTGCCACCAGTTCCGGGGTCTTTGACTACACCTTC. It specifies CATSSGVFDYTF.

The J gene is TRBJ1-2, the V gene TRBV5-7; TRBD1 matches at 9 bases. TRBV5-7 falls under the ORF class, with uncertain function. Trimming cost V 4 bases and J 2 bases; bases outside gene matches: 6. There are 15 residues in the CDR3. CDR3 amino acids: CASSIETGGNYGYTF. The CDR3 bases are TGTGCCAGCAGCATCGAGACAGGGGGGAACTATGGCTACACCTTC.

This chain connects TRBV19 to TRBJ2-3, with a weak D call TRBD1 (7 bases). The germline V gene encodes CDR1 LNHDA and CDR2 SQIVND (reference sequence). Trimming removed 6 bases from V and 8 bases from J, with 15 bases in between. This CDR3 contains 13 residues. The CDR3 DNA sequence: TGTGCCAGTAGAACTAGCACAGGGGCTACGCAGTATTTT. Its protein product is CASRTSTGATQYF.

The chain combines TRBV27 with TRBJ2-2, with 14 bases fitting TRBD2. Trimming took 5 bases from V and 10 from J; bases not matched to a gene: 9. CDR3 length: 16 residues. Germline V lookup: CDR1 MNHEY, CDR2 SMNVEV (reference sequence). CDR3 DNA sequence: TGTGCCAGCAGTCCCCGGACTAGCGGGGGGCCCAAGGAGCTGTTTTTT. It codes for CASSPRTSGGPKELFF.

V and J are TRBV4-3 and TRBJ1-5, with a weak D call TRBD1 (5 bases). Germline assignment: CDR1 LGHNA and CDR2 YSLEER. This CDR3 comprises 16 residues. Trimming took 0 bases from V and 6 from J, leaving 15 bases between them. The CDR3 sequence is CASSQDSGREGQPQHF. The CDR3 bases are TGCGCCAGCAGCCAAGACTCGGGCAGGGAGGGTCAGCCCCAGCATTTT.

The genes are TRBV9 and TRBJ2-3; 8 positions agree with TRBD1. Trimming removed 4 bases from V and 6 bases from J; junction bases left unmatched: 7. The germline CDR1 and CDR2 sequences are SGDLS and YYNGEE. The CDR3 has 14 amino acids. CDR3 nucleotide sequence: TGTGCCAGCAGCACAAGACAGGGGTCGGATACGCAGTATTTT. Translating it yields CASSTRQGSDTQYF.

The rearrangement joins TRBV28 to TRBJ1-1, with TRBD1 matching over 8 bases. The ends lost 8 bases at V and 1 base at J; junction bases unmatched: 6. Germline CDR1 reads MDHEN; CDR2 reads SYDVKM. This CDR3 spans 14 amino acids. The CDR3 loop reads CASVIRGPNTEAFF. The CDR3 DNA reads as TGTGCCAGCGTAATCAGGGGGCCGAACACTGAAGCTTTCTTT.

This chain connects TRBV15 to TRBJ2-7; D uncertain. Trimming pared 0 bases from V and 4 bases from J, leaving 4 bases between. The CDR3 runs 12 residues. The germline gives CDR1 LNHNV, CDR2 YYDKDF (reference sequence). In DNA form, the CDR3 reads TGTGCCACCAGCAGAGATCGGTACGAGCAGTACTTC. As protein: CATSRDRYEQYF.

This chain joins TRBV28 and TRBJ2-2, with D tentatively TRBD1 (6 bases). The V end was cut by 5 bases, the J end by 0 bases, with 10 bases between. The CDR3 is 15 amino acids. Germline V gene sequence: CDR1 MDHEN, CDR2 SYDVKM. DNA of the CDR3: TGTGCCAGCAGTCCTTGGACAGCGAACACCGGGGAGCTGTTTTTT. Residues: CASSPWTANTGELFF.

The J gene is TRBJ1-5, the V gene TRBV5-8; no definite D call. This CDR3 is built from 16 residues. The germline CDR1 and CDR2 sequences are SGHTS and YDEGEE. Trimming cost V 5 bases and J 1 base, with 16 bases left between them. CDR3 in DNA: TGTGCCAGCAGTCAGGAGGTGGTAGGGAGCAATCAGCCCCAGCATTTT. It encodes CASSQEVVGSNQPQHF.

The rearrangement links TRBV11-2 to TRBJ2-5; 12 positions agree with TRBD1. Germline-derived CDR1 and CDR2 are SGHAT and FQNNGV. The V gene end was trimmed by 1 base and the J gene end by 1 base; junction bases not matched to a gene: 4. This CDR3 region has 17 residues. The CDR3 reads CASSLGGQGASQETQYF. The CDR3 DNA follows: TGTGCCAGCAGCTTAGGGGGACAGGGGGCCTCCCAAGAGACCCAGTACTTC. Variable domain in full (rest from reference TRBV11-2 and TRBJ2-5): EAGVAQSPRYKIIEKRQSVAFWCNPISGHATLYWYQQILGQGPKLLIQFQNNGVVDDSQLPKDRFSAERLKGVDSTLKIQPAKLEDSAVYLCASSLGGQGASQETQYFGPGTRLLVL.

The chain recombines TRBV10-3 with TRBJ1-2; TRBD1 agrees at 7 bases. This CDR3 has 16 residues. Germline CDR1 is ENHRY and CDR2 is SYGVKD. V shed 1 base and J 2 bases; nucleotides not matched to a gene: 7. CDR3 bases: TGTGCCATCAGTGAGTTGACAGGGAGCCTCAACTATGGCTACACCTTC. It specifies CAISELTGSLNYGYTF.

The V gene is TRBV30, the J gene TRBJ2-3; 10 nucleotides line up with TRBD2. V was clipped by 1 base and J by 3 bases; unmatched bases: 4. The CDR3 is 15 amino acids. CDR1 is GTSNPN, CDR2 SVGIG, per germline (reference sequence). The CDR3 DNA follows: TGTGCCTGGAGTGCCCTAGCGGGGGTTACAGATACGCAGTATTTT. It codes for CAWSALAGVTDTQYF.

This clone was observed a single time. The CDR3 loop reads CASSLSTAIYGYTF. CDR3 coding DNA: TGTGCCAGCAGTTTGTCGACAGCTATCTATGGCTACACCTTC. V gene TRBV6-5 combines with J gene TRBJ1-2; D possibly corresponds to TRBD1 (5 bases). V shed 4 bases and J shed 4 bases, with 13 bases lying between them. Germline V gives CDR1 MNHEY, CDR2 SVGAGI. CDR3 length: 14 amino acids.

Note on this clone: Other DNA variants within this sample encode the same CDR3. V gene TRBV9 combines with J gene TRBJ1-3; D gene ambiguous. CDR3 size: 14 residues. Germline loops: CDR1 SGDLS, CDR2 YYNGEE. Trimming left V 0 bases short and J 4 bases short, with 8 bases between. CDR3 sequence reads: CASSVEGGGNTIYF. CDR3 in DNA: TGTGCCAGCAGCGTAGAGGGAGGCGGAAACACCATATATTTT. The whole variable domain, filled in from reference TRBV9 and TRBJ1-3, reads DSGVTQTPKHLITATGQRVTLRCSPRSGDLSVYWYQQSLDQGLQFLIQYYNGEERAKGNILERFSAQQFPDLHSELNLSSLELGDSALYFCASSVEGGGNTIYFGEGSWLTVV.

The chain employs TRBV2 and TRBJ2-1; 10 bases are a match to TRBD1. The V gene end was trimmed by 8 bases and the J gene end by 5 bases; junction bases not matched to a gene: 6. The CDR3 totals 14 residues. The germline gives CDR1 SNHLY, CDR2 FYNNEI. The CDR3 loop reads CASERQGANNEQFF. For the CDR3, the DNA is TGTGCCAGCGAGCGACAGGGGGCTAACAATGAGCAGTTCTTC.

This chain uses TRBV9 with TRBJ1-2, with 8 bases lining up with TRBD1. The CDR3 spans 15 residues. Germline V gene sequence: CDR1 SGDLS, CDR2 YYNGEE. The J segment lost 0 bases and the V segment lost 0 bases, leaving 1 base of the junction unmatched. Here the CDR3 reads CASSVGDRPNYGYTF. The CDR3 bases are TGTGCCAGCAGCGTAGGGGACAGGCCTAACTATGGCTACACCTTC. The variable domain in full, with the rest retrieved from reference TRBV9 and TRBJ1-2, is DSGVTQTPKHLITATGQRVTLRCSPRSGDLSVYWYQQSLDQGLQFLIQYYNGEERAKGNILERFSAQQFPDLHSELNLSSLELGDSALYFCASSVGDRPNYGYTFGSGTRLTVV.

The sample holds one count of this clone. The rearrangement uses TRBV6-2 or TRBV6-3 and TRBJ2-5; the D is unclear. Trimming shortened V by 5 bases and J by 3 bases, and 7 bases separated the two germline ends. The germline CDR1 and CDR2 sequences are MNHEY and SVGEGT. The CDR3 is 12 residues long. CDR3 in amino acids: CASSLVEETQYF. CDR3 nucleotides: TGTGCCAGCAGTCTAGTCGAAGAGACCCAGTACTTC.

This sequence joins TRBV19 and TRBJ2-7; D is possibly TRBD1 (7 bases). The germline CDR1 and CDR2 sequences are LNHDA and SQIVND (reference sequence). The CDR3 spans 13 residues. Deletions cut 6 bases from V and 2 bases from J, with 11 bases between. CDR3 in amino acids: CASSAGQTYEQYF. CDR3 bases: TGTGCCAGTAGCGCGGGACAGACCTACGAGCAGTACTTC.

The rearrangement uses TRBV28 and TRBJ2-3; D remains ambiguous. Germline CDR1 and CDR2: MDHEN and SYDVKM. Trimming cost V 1 base and J 5 bases, with 13 bases left between them. CDR3 length equals 15 residues. CDR3: CASSLFVQARDTQYF. The CDR3 DNA reads as TGTGCCAGCAGTTTATTCGTCCAAGCACGAGATACGCAGTATTTT.

V is TRBV25-1 and J is TRBJ2-1; TRBD1 matches 8 bases. The CDR3 is 14 amino acids. Germline CDR1 MGHDK, CDR2 SYGVNS. Losses at the gene ends were 2 bases for V and 5 bases for J; bases not matched to a gene: 2. The DNA of the CDR3 is TGTGCCAGCAGTGAAGTGACAGGGGACAATGAGCAGTTCTTC. It codes for CASSEVTGDNEQFF. The variable domain in full, with the rest retrieved from reference TRBV25-1 and TRBJ2-1, is EADIYQTPRYLVIGTGKKITLECSQTMGHDKMYWYQQDPGMELHLIHYSYGVNSTEKGDLSSESTVSRIRTEHFPLTLESARPSHTSQYLCASSEVTGDNEQFFGPGTRLTVL.